This paragraph reports one T cell receptor (beta chain). TCRdb's table, derived via immunoSEQ multiplex PCR, lists solely in-frame clones and lacks some. The table lists roughly 120,000 clones, around 96% of them singletons. These data belong to a study of control samples from healthy donors and cancer patients. This CDR3 has 16 amino acids. The germline gives CDR1 SGHTA, CDR2 FQGNSA. The ends were cut back, 5 bases at V and 0 bases at J, with 14 bases in the middle. J is TRBJ1-3 and V is TRBV7-2, with D unclear. The TCR was taken from a man aged 25 to 45 in good health. Material for sequencing was blood. CDR3 DNA sequence: TGTGCCAGCAGCCGGTCCTCCACCGGCTCTGGAAACACCATATATTTT. This sequence encodes CASSRSSTGSGNTIYF. The full variable domain, rest sourced from reference TRBV7-2 and TRBJ1-3, is GAGVSQSPSNKVTEKGKDVELRCDPISGHTALYWYRQSLGQGLEFLIYFQGNSAPDKSGLPSDRFSAERTGGSVSTLTIQRTQQEDSAVYLCASSRSSTGSGNTIYFGEGSWLTVV.